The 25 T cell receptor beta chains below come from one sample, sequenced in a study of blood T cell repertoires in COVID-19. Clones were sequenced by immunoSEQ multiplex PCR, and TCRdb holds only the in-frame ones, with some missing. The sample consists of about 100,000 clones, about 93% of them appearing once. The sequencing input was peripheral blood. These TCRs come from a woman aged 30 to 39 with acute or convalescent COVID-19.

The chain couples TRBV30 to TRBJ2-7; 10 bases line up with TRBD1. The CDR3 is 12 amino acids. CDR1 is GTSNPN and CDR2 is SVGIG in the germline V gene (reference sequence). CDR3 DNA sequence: TGTGCGATACCGGGACAGGGGTACGAGCAGTACTTC. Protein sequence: CAIPGQGYEQYF.

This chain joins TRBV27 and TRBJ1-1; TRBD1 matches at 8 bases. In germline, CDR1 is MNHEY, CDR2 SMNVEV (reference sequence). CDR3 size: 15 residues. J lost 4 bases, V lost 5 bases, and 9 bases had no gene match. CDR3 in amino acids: CASSPDQGAGTEAFF. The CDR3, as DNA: TGTGCCAGCAGTCCGGATCAGGGGGCTGGCACTGAAGCTTTCTTT.

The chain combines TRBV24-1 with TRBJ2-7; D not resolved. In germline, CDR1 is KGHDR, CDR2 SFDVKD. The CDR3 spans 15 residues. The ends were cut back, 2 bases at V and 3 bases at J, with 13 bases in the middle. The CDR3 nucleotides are TGTGCCACCAGTGATTCACCTAGAACCTTCTACGAGCAGTACTTC. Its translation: CATSDSPRTFYEQYF.

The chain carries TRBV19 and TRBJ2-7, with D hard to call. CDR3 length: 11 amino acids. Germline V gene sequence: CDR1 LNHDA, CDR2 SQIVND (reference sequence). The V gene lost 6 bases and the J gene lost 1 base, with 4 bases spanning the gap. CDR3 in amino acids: CASSQSYEQYF. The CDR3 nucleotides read TGTGCCAGTAGCCAGTCCTACGAGCAGTACTTC.

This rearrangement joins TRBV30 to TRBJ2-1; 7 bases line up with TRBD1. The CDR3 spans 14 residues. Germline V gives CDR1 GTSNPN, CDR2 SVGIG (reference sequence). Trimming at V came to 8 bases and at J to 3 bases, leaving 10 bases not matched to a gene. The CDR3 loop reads CAGKGDSYYNEQFF. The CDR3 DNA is TGTGCCGGAAAAGGGGACAGTTACTACAATGAGCAGTTCTTC.

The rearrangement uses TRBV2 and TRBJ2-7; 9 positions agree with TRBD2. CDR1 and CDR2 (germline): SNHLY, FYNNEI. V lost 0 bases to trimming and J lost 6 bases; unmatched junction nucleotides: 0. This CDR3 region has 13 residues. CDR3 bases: TGTGCCAGCAGTGAAGCGCGGGGGGGCGAGCAGTACTTC. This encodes CASSEARGGEQYF.

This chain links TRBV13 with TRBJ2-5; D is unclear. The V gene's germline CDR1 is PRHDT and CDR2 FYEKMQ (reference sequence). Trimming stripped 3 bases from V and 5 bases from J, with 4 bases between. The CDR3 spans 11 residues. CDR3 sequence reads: CASSFGETQYF. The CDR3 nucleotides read TGTGCCAGCAGCTTCGGGGAGACCCAGTACTTC. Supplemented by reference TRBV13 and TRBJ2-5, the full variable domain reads AAGVIQSPRHLIKEKRETATLKCYPIPRHDTVYWYQQGPGQDPQFLISFYEKMQSDKGSIPDRFSAQQFSDYHSELNMSSLELGDSALYFCASSFGETQYFGPGTRLLVL.

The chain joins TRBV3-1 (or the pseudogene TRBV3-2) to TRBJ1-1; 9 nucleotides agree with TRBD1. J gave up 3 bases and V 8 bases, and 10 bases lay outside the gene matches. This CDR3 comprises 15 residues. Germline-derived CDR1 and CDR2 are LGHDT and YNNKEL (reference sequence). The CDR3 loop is CASYSKRDRDTEAFF. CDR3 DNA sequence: TGTGCCAGCTATTCAAAGCGGGACAGGGACACTGAAGCTTTCTTT.

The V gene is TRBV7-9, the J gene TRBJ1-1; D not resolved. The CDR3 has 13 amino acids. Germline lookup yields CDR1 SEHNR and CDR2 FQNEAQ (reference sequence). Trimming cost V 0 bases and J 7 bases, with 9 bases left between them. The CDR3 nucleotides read TGTGCCAGCAGCTTAGCGCTAGGTATTGAAGCTTTCTTT. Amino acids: CASSLALGIEAFF.

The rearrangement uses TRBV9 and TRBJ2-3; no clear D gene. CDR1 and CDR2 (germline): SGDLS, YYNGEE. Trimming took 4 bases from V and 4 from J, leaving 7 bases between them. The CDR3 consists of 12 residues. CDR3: CASSLSSDTQYF. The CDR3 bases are TGTGCCAGCAGCCTTAGTTCAGATACGCAGTATTTT.

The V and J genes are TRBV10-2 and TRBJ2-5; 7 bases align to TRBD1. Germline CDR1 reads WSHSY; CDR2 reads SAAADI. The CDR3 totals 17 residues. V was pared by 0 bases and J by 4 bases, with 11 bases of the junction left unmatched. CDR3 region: CASSESSRGLSGETQYF. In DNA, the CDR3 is TGCGCCAGCAGTGAGTCGAGTAGGGGGCTGAGTGGAGAGACCCAGTACTTC.

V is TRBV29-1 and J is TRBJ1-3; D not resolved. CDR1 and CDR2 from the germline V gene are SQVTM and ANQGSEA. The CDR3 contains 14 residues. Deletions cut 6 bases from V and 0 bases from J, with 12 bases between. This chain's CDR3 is CSVTAGNSGNTIYF. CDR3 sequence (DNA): TGCAGCGTGACCGCCGGGAACTCTGGAAACACCATATATTTT.

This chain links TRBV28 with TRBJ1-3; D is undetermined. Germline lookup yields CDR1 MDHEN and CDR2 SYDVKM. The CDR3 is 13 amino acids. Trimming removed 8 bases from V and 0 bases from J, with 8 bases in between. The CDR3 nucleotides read TGTGCCAGCTTGGGCCCCTCTGGAAACACCATATATTTT. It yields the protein CASLGPSGNTIYF.

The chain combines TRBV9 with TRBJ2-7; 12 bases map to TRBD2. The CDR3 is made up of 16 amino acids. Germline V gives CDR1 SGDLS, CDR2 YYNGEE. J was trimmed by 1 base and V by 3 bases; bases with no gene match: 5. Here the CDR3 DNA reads TGTGCCAGCAGCGCAACTGGACTAGCGGGGTCCTACGAGCAGTACTTC. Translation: CASSATGLAGSYEQYF. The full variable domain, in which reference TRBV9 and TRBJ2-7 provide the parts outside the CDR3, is DSGVTQTPKHLITATGQRVTLRCSPRSGDLSVYWYQQSLDQGLQFLIQYYNGEERAKGNILERFSAQQFPDLHSELNLSSLELGDSALYFCASSATGLAGSYEQYFGPGTRLTVT.

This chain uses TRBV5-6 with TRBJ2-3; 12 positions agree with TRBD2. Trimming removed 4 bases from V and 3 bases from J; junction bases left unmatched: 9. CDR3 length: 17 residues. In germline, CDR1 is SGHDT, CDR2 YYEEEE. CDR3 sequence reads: CASSRRLAGDVTDTQYF. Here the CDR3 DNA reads TGTGCCAGCAGCCGCCGACTAGCGGGGGACGTTACAGATACGCAGTATTTT.

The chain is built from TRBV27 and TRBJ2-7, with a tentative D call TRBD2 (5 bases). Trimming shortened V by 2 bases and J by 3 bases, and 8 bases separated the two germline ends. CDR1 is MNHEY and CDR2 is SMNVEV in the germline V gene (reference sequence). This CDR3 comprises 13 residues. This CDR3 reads CASSLRGNYEQYF. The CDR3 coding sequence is TGTGCCAGCAGTTTACGGGGTAACTACGAGCAGTACTTC.

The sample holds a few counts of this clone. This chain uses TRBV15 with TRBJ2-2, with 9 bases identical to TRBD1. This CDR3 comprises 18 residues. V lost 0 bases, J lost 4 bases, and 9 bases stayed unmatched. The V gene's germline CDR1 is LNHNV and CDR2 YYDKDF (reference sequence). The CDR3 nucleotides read TGTGCCACCAGCAGAGATCTCCCGGGACAGGGAACCACCGGGGAGCTGTTTTTT. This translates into CATSRDLPGQGTTGELFF. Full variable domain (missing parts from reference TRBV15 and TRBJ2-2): DAMVIQNPRYQVTQFGKPVTLSCSQTLNHNVMYWYQQKSSQAPKLLFHYYDKDFNNEADTPDNFQSRRPNTSFCFLDIRSPGLGDTAMYLCATSRDLPGQGTTGELFFGEGSRLTVL.

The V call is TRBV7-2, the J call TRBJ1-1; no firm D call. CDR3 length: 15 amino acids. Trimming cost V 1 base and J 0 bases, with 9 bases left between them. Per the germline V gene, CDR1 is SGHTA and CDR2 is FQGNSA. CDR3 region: CASSLDPGLNTEAFF. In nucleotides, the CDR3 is TGTGCCAGCAGCTTAGATCCGGGGTTGAACACTGAAGCTTTCTTT.

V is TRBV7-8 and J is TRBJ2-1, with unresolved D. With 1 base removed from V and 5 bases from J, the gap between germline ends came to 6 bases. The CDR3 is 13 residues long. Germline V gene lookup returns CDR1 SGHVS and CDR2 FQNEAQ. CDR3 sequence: CASSLVQNNEQFF. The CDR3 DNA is TGTGCCAGCAGCTTAGTACAGAACAATGAGCAGTTCTTC.

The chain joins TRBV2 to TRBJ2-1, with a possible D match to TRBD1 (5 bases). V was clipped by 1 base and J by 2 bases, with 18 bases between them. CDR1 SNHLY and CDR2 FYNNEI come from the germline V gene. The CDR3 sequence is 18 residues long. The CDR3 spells CASSEVGAPQSAYNEQFF. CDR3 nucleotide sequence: TGTGCCAGCAGTGAAGTAGGGGCTCCACAGTCCGCCTACAATGAGCAGTTCTTC. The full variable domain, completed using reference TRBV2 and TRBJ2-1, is EPEVTQTPSHQVTQMGQEVILRCVPISNHLYFYWYRQILGQKVEFLVSFYNNEISEKSEIFDDQFSVERPDGSNFTLKIRSTKLEDSAMYFCASSEVGAPQSAYNEQFFGPGTRLTVL.

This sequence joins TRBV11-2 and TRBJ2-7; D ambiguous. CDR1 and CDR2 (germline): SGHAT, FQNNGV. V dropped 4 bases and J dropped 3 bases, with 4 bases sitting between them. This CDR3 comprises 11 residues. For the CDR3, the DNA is TGTGCCAGCAGCTCCTACTACGAGCAGTACTTC. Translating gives CASSSYYEQYF.

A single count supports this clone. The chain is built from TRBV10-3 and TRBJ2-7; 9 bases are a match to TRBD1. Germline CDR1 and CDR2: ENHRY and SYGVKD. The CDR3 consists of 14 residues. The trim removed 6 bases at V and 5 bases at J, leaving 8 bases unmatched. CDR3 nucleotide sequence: TGTGCCATCAGGCCGGGACAGGGAGGCCACGAGCAGTACTTC. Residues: CAIRPGQGGHEQYF.

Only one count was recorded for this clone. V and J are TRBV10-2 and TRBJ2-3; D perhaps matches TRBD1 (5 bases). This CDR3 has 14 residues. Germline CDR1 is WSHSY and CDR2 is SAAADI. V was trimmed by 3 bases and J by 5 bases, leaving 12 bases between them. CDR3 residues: CASSDQGAGDTQYF. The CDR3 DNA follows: TGCGCCAGCAGTGATCAAGGGGCTGGAGATACGCAGTATTTT.

CDR3 nucleotides: TGTGCCAGCAGCACCACCGGGACAGGCGGGGGTGAAGCTTTCTTT. Translated, it gives CASSTTGTGGGEAFF. The chain joins TRBV7-3 to TRBJ1-1, with 8 bases identical to TRBD1. The germline CDR1 and CDR2 sequences are SGHTA and FQGTGA. V was clipped by 5 bases and J by 7 bases; unmatched bases: 12. CDR3 length: 15 residues.

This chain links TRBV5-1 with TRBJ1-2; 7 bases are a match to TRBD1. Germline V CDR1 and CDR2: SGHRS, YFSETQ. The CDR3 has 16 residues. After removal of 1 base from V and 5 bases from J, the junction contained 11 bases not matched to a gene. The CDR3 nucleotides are TGCGCCAGCAGCTTGACGGGACAGCAAGGAGAGTATGGCTACACCTTC. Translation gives CASSLTGQQGEYGYTF.